This T cell receptor beta chain was obtained from a study of blood T cell repertoires in COVID-19. Study information: The United States, Italy and Spain were the sources of the acute and convalescent COVID-19 samples. T cells, B-cell-depleted T cells, or PBMCs provided the cDNA or gDNA that served as material.

The CDR3 runs 18 residues. Germline CDR1 is SGHVS and CDR2 is FQNEAQ. Trimming removed 5 bases from V and 0 bases from J; junction bases left unmatched: 8. Profiled with immunoSEQ multiplex PCR; TCRdb holds only in-frame clones, not every one. Among 80,000 to 100,000 clones listed, 80% were seen once. This chain connects TRBV7-8 to TRBJ2-6; 9 bases match TRBD1. The sequenced sample was peripheral blood. This sequence originates from an older woman with acute or convalescent COVID-19. The CDR3: CASSHRDRVPSGANVLTF. CDR3 sequence (DNA): TGTGCCAGCAGCCACCGGGACAGGGTGCCCTCTGGGGCCAACGTCCTGACTTTC.